This is a list of T cell receptor beta chains from one sample in a study of blood T cell repertoires in COVID-19. Clones were sequenced by immunoSEQ multiplex PCR, and TCRdb holds only the in-frame ones, with some missing. The table lists more than 90,000 clones, 90% to 95% of them singletons. Sequencing used peripheral blood. These receptors all come from a man aged 50 to 60 with acute or convalescent COVID-19. Both conserved end residues are part of each CDR3. A D gene is named only where the DNA matches it firmly. Clone size appears in some rows only: once, few, many, or a class for an expanded clone.

TRBJ2-7,-,-,TRBV12-3/TRBV12-4,CASSFDTYEQYF,TGTGCCAGCAGTTTTGACACCTACGAGCAGTACTTC
TRBJ1-5,-,TRBD1,TRBV5-4,CATPGGTGKYSNQPQHF,TGTGCCACCCCCGGGGGGACAGGGAAATATAGCAATCAGCCCCAGCATTTT
TRBJ1-1,-,-,TRBV12-3/TRBV12-4,CASSRTVNTEAFF,TGTGCCAGCAGTCGGACAGTTAACACTGAAGCTTTCTTT
TRBJ1-1,-,-,TRBV6-6,CASRGGNTEAFF,TGTGCCAGCAGAGGCGGGAACACTGAAGCTTTCTTT
TRBJ1-1,once,TRBD1,TRBV5-1,CASSKTGVNTEAFF,TGCGCCAGCAGCAAGACAGGGGTGAACACTGAAGCTTTCTTT
TRBJ1-5,-,-,TRBV28,CASSHGGRGQPQHF,TGTGCCAGCAGTCACGGGGGGCGGGGACAGCCCCAGCATTTT
TRBJ2-7,-,-,TRBV3-1/TRBV3-2,CASSHRGQTYEQYF,TGTGCCAGCAGCCACAGGGGTCAAACCTACGAGCAGTACTTC
TRBJ2-1,-,TRBD2,TRBV7-3,CASSLKAGVDEQFF,TGTGCCAGCAGCTTAAAGGCGGGGGTAGATGAGCAGTTCTTC
TRBJ2-1,-,-,TRBV7-8,CASSSNQPGTHTYNEQFF,TGTGCCAGCAGCTCGAACCAGCCCGGGACACATACCTACAATGAGCAGTTCTTC
TRBJ2-1,few,TRBD2,TRBV19,CASSIAGLAGGSTYNEQFF,TGTGCCAGTAGTATAGCCGGACTAGCGGGGGGATCAACCTACAATGAGCAGTTCTTC
TRBJ2-7,-,-,TRBV9,CASSPDSLPLHEQYF,TGTGCCAGCAGCCCCGACAGTTTACCTCTCCACGAGCAGTACTTC
TRBJ2-7,few,-,TRBV4-1,CASSQLKRGLTRYEQYF,TGCGCCAGCAGCCAACTTAAACGGGGTTTGACCCGCTACGAGCAGTACTTC
TRBJ2-1,-,TRBD2,TRBV7-3,CASSARLAGGEQFF,TGTGCCAGCAGCGCTAGACTAGCGGGGGGTGAGCAGTTCTTC
TRBJ2-2,-,-,TRBV7-2,CASSFQGGGGELFF,TGTGCCAGCAGCTTTCAGGGGGGTGGCGGGGAGCTGTTTTTT
TRBJ2-3,-,-,TRBV6-2/TRBV6-3,CASSITSRRRGWTDTQYF,TGTGCCAGCAGCATAACCTCCCGGAGGAGGGGCTGGACAGATACGCAGTATTTT
TRBJ1-1,-,-,TRBV7-3,CASSLTPYGGNTEAFF,TGTGCCAGCAGCTTAACCCCCTACGGGGGGAACACTGAAGCTTTCTTT
TRBJ1-1,-,-,TRBV4-2,CASSQSSTNTEAFF,TGTGCCAGCAGCCAATCGAGTACGAACACTGAAGCTTTCTTT
TRBJ1-2,-,-,TRBV21-1,CASGQGNYGYTF,TGTGCCAGCGGACAGGGTAACTATGGCTACACCTTC
TRBJ1-1,-,-,TRBV19,CASSIGLMNTEAFF,TGTGCCAGTAGTATAGGACTGATGAACACTGAAGCTTTCTTT
TRBJ2-3,once,TRBD2,TRBV2,CAWTSGGAGTDTQYF,TGTGCCTGGACTAGCGGGGGGGCGGGCACAGATACGCAGTATTTT
TRBJ1-1,-,-,TRBV6-5,CASREFMNTEAFF,TGTGCCAGCAGGGAGTTCATGAACACTGAAGCTTTCTTT
TRBJ2-7,-,-,TRBV7-2,CASSLGHRYEQYF,TGTGCCAGCAGCTTAGGTCACAGGTACGAGCAGTACTTC
TRBJ2-6,-,TRBD1,TRBV7-9,CASSPAGQGYGANVLTF,TGTGCCAGCAGCCCGGCGGGACAGGGGTACGGGGCCAACGTCCTGACTTTC
TRBJ1-4,-,TRBD1,TRBV19,CASSVGTANEKLFF,TGTGCCAGTAGTGTCGGGACAGCTAATGAAAAACTGTTTTTT
TRBJ1-5,-,-,TRBV7-2,CASSFQDYQPQHF,TGTGCCAGCAGCTTCCAGGATTATCAGCCCCAGCATTTT
TRBJ1-2,-,-,TRBV6-5,CASLGGEGGYTF,TGTGCCAGCCTCGGAGGGGAGGGCGGCTACACCTTC
TRBJ1-6,once,-,TRBV3-1/TRBV3-2,CASSPRSPRGSPLHF,TGTGCCAGCAGCCCCAGGTCCCCTCGGGGTTCACCCCTCCACTTT
TRBJ2-2,few,TRBD1,TRBV5-1,CASSSAVTGGRTGELFF,TGCGCCAGCAGCTCCGCCGTGACAGGGGGCCGGACCGGGGAGCTGTTTTTT
TRBJ2-7,-,TRBD1,TRBV19,CASSTPPDRGRVIEQYF,TGTGCCAGTAGTACCCCTCCAGACAGGGGGCGAGTGATCGAGCAGTACTTC
TRBJ2-3,-,TRBD2,TRBV4-1,CASSLTSGGRDTQYF,TGCGCCAGCAGTCTGACTAGCGGGGGCCGAGATACGCAGTATTTT
TRBJ1-2,-,TRBD1,TRBV25-1,CASSPSGGTGYYGYTF,TGTGCCAGCAGTCCTTCGGGAGGGACAGGGTACTATGGCTACACCTTC
TRBJ2-4,-,-,TRBV9,CASSVDPERKNIQYF,TGTGCCAGCAGCGTAGATCCAGAGAGGAAAAACATTCAGTACTTC
TRBJ1-4,-,-,TRBV4-2,CASSRLGQNEKLFF,TGTGCCAGCAGCCGACTCGGACAGAATGAAAAACTGTTTTTT
TRBJ1-2,-,-,TRBV7-8,CASSSQGGGYGYTF,TGTGCCAGCAGTTCCCAGGGAGGGGGCTATGGCTACACCTTC
TRBJ1-2,-,TRBD1,TRBV19,CASTPLGTAYYGYTF,TGTGCCAGTACCCCATTAGGGACAGCCTACTATGGCTACACCTTC
TRBJ2-2,-,-,TRBV11-1,CASSLSALNTGELFF,TGTGCCAGCAGCTTAAGTGCACTGAACACCGGGGAGCTGTTTTTT
TRBJ1-2,-,-,TRBV6-7,CASSYSIRDGYTF,TGTGCCAGCAGTTACTCGATTCGGGATGGCTACACCTTC
TRBJ2-7,few,-,TRBV7-9,CASSLAGRGAHYEQYF,TGTGCCAGCAGCTTAGCGGGACGGGGGGCCCACTACGAGCAGTACTTC
TRBJ1-2,-,-,TRBV11-2,CASSFGGSPRAYGYTF,TGTGCCAGCAGCTTCGGAGGGTCCCCTCGCGCCTATGGCTACACCTTC
TRBJ2-7,-,-,TRBV9,CASSMTGSYEQYF,TGTGCCAGCAGCATGACAGGATCATACGAGCAGTACTTC
TRBJ2-3,-,-,TRBV7-8,CASSSEGAGTSTDTQYF,TGTGCCAGCAGCTCCGAAGGGGCAGGGACTAGCACAGATACGCAGTATTTT
TRBJ2-1,-,-,TRBV15,CATSRGTFSSYNEQFF,TGTGCCACCAGCAGGGGGACATTTAGCTCCTACAATGAGCAGTTCTTC
TRBJ2-7,-,-,TRBV10-3,CAITRDTSYEQYF,TGTGCCATCACCCGGGACACTTCCTACGAGCAGTACTTC
TRBJ2-7,-,-,TRBV11-2,CASSYERRQGYEQYF,TGTGCCAGCAGCTATGAAAGGCGGCAGGGATACGAGCAGTACTTC
TRBJ2-2,-,TRBD1,TRBV10-2,CASTGTGGTGELFF,TGCGCCAGCACAGGGACAGGGGGCACCGGGGAGCTGTTTTTT
TRBJ2-1,-,-,TRBV5-1,CASSTDTHPRQFF,TGCGCCAGCAGCACGGACACCCACCCGCGGCAGTTCTTC
TRBJ1-1,-,-,TRBV7-2,CASSEWAYTEAFF,TGTGCCAGCAGCGAATGGGCCTACACTGAAGCTTTCTTT
TRBJ2-1,few,TRBD2,TRBV3-1/TRBV3-2,CASSQDNSLAGGNNEQFF,TGTGCCAGCAGCCAAGATAATTCGCTAGCGGGGGGCAACAATGAGCAGTTCTTC